The next 10 T cell receptor beta chains were all read from a single sample in a study of blood T cells in healthy people across ages. Alongside a J-beta primer mix, a sample-barcoded 5' primer served in a second PCR lasting about 6 to 12 cycles. MiXCR, applied by TCRdb to the 5' RACE reads, yields one record per CDR3 protein. Of 800,000 to 900,000 distinct CDR3 sequences detected, 55% to 65% appear once; the ten largest clones hold roughly a quarter. The sequenced material came from blood. The receptors stem from a man younger than 45 in good health.

The table lists this clonotype with a count of one. The chain uses TRBV5-1 and TRBJ2-4; 8 bases match TRBD1. There are 18 residues in the CDR3. Germline loops: CDR1 SGHRS, CDR2 YFSETQ. With 4 bases clipped from V and 0 bases from J, the junction kept 12 bases outside the gene matches. The CDR3 sequence is CASSEGTGTDLAKNIQYF. As DNA, the CDR3 is TGCGCCAGCAGCGAAGGGACAGGAACCGATTTAGCCAAAAACATTCAGTACTTC.

This clonotype was recorded a few times. The CDR3, as DNA: TGTGCCACCAGCAGCTCCCAGGGGTTAGGCACAGATACGCAGTATTTT. It translates to CATSSSQGLGTDTQYF. The rearrangement uses TRBV15 and TRBJ2-3; TRBD1 is a possible D gene (6 bases). The CDR3 spans 16 residues. V was clipped by 3 bases and J by 1 base, with 14 bases between them. Germline V gene data show CDR1 as LNHNV and CDR2 as YYDKDF (reference sequence).

The chain recombines TRBV11-2 with TRBJ1-1, with D tentatively TRBD1 (6 bases). Germline CDR1 and CDR2: SGHAT and FQNNGV. V lost 6 bases and J lost 2, with 10 bases in between. The CDR3 extends over 13 amino acids. CDR3: CASRAQGNTEAFF. The CDR3 DNA reads as TGTGCCAGCAGAGCACAGGGAAACACTGAAGCTTTCTTT.

The V call is TRBV4-3, the J call TRBJ2-6; 8 nucleotides match TRBD1. CDR3 size: 19 residues. Trimming cost V 1 base and J 0 bases; bases outside gene matches: 8. In germline, CDR1 is LGHNA, CDR2 YSLEER. The CDR3 protein is CASSQGRGPGNSGANVLTF. The DNA of the CDR3 is TGCGCCAGCAGCCAAGGCAGGGGGCCAGGCAACTCTGGGGCCAACGTCCTGACTTTC.

V usage is TRBV12-3 or TRBV12-4 and J usage is TRBJ2-1; D is perhaps TRBD1 (7 bases). This CDR3 comprises 15 residues. V lost 3 bases to trimming and J lost 7 bases, with 16 bases between them. CDR3 in amino acids: CASSFGQGGSNEQFF. The CDR3 DNA is TGTGCCAGCAGTTTCGGGCAGGGGGGAAGTAATGAGCAGTTCTTC.

The rearrangement uses TRBV12-3 or TRBV12-4 and TRBJ1-4, with a weak D call TRBD1 (5 bases). This CDR3 is built from 17 residues. The V end was cut by 3 bases, the J end by 8 bases, with 22 bases between. CDR3 in DNA: TGTGCCAGCAGTTTTCCCCGGCGGGGGGAAGAGGACGAAAAACTGTTTTTT. It codes for CASSFPRRGEEDEKLFF.

This rearrangement joins TRBV30 to TRBJ1-3, with 7 bases that match TRBD1. Trimming at V came to 3 bases and at J to 2 bases, leaving 7 bases not matched to a gene. Germline V gene sequence: CDR1 GTSNPN, CDR2 SVGIG (reference sequence). CDR3 length equals 15 residues. CDR3 DNA sequence: TGTGCCTGGAGACCGACAGGGATGGCTGGAAACACCATATATTTT. Protein sequence: CAWRPTGMAGNTIYF.

This chain links TRBV7-2 with TRBJ1-2; D gene uncertain. The CDR3 has 10 residues. Germline CDR1 SGHTA, CDR2 FQGNSA. Trimming left V 8 bases short and J 13 bases short, with 14 bases between. The CDR3 reads CASGSGTSTF. In DNA, the CDR3 is TGTGCCAGCGGGTCCGGCACGAGCACCTTC.

V is TRBV21-1 and J is TRBJ1-1. TRBV21-1 is labeled a pseudogene. The CDR3 contains 12 residues. CDR3 region: CASSRRTAEAFF. The CDR3 coding sequence is TGTGCCAGCAGCAGACGGACCGCTGAAGCTTTCTTT.

This clonotype was picked up a small number of times. A much larger clone lies a single base off, so this may be a read error. The V call is TRBV5-1, the J call TRBJ2-3, with D maybe TRBD2 (6 bases). CDR3 length: 16 residues. The germline gives CDR1 SGHRS, CDR2 YFSETQ. V shed 4 bases and J shed 0 bases, with 15 bases lying between them. The CDR3: CASSTTVGTSTDTQYF. The CDR3 coding sequence is TGCGCCAGCAGCACCACCGTAGGGACTAGCACAGATACGCAGTATTTT.